A selection of T cell receptor beta chains follows, all from one sample in a study of T-cell memory formation after mild COVID-19. In TCRdb, the 5' RACE reads were re-called with MiXCR into one record per CDR3 protein. Among hundreds of thousands of distinct CDR3 sequences listed, about 22% were seen once. Sequencing was performed on PBMCs or a T cell subset sorted from them (not recorded which). The receptors originated from an adult woman who had mild COVID-19 (a few samples of this study predate the infection). Cell type and time point are not known. The CDR3 runs from the conserved cysteine through the conserved F or W. The D gene is left open where the match is weak. Not every row has a clone size; where given, it reads once, few, many or a size class.

TRBJ1-1	NA	TRBV25-1	NA	CASSESGRGGGNTEAFF	TGTGCCAGCAGTGAATCGGGGAGGGGAGGCGGAAACACTGAAGCTTTCTTT
TRBJ2-5	NA	TRBV19	many	CASGDRRGRETQYF	TGTGCCAGTGGGGACAGACGGGGGAGAGAGACCCAGTACTTC
TRBJ2-4	TRBD2	TRBV20-1	NA	CSARSILATGNIQYF	TGCAGTGCTAGATCGATACTAGCGACGGGAAACATTCAGTACTTC
TRBJ2-7	TRBD1	TRBV6-2/TRBV6-3	few	CASSQPGQFPYEQYF	TGTGCCAGCAGTCAACCGGGACAGTTCCCCTACGAGCAGTACTTC
TRBJ1-6	NA	TRBV5-1	few	CASSSFLPLHF	TGCGCCAGCAGCTCCTTCTTGCCCCTCCACTTT
TRBJ2-7	NA	TRBV15	many	CATTSRIRNEQYF	TGTGCCACTACATCGAGGATACGGAACGAGCAGTACTTC
TRBJ2-1	NA	TRBV7-6	NA	CASSLRDTPSYNEQFF	TGTGCCAGCAGCCTAAGGGACACCCCGTCCTACAATGAGCAGTTCTTC
TRBJ2-3	TRBD2	TRBV12-3/TRBV12-4	NA	CASSTGGRAPDTQYF	TGTGCCAGCAGTACGGGCGGGAGGGCCCCAGATACGCAGTATTTT
TRBJ2-7	TRBD2	TRBV4-3	few	CASSPGSAGEGYEQYF	TGCGCCAGCAGCCCCGGTTCAGCGGGAGAGGGCTACGAGCAGTACTTC
TRBJ2-1	NA	TRBV7-3	few	CASSPGHQNNEQFF	TGTGCCAGCAGCCCGGGACACCAGAACAATGAGCAGTTCTTC
TRBJ2-2	NA	TRBV7-8	few	CAAGRDSPYGRTGELFF	TGTGCAGCAGGGCGGGACAGCCCTTATGGTCGCACCGGGGAGCTGTTTTTT
TRBJ2-2	NA	TRBV2	many	CASRNSPGELFF	TGTGCCAGCAGAAACAGTCCCGGGGAGCTGTTTTTT
TRBJ2-1	TRBD1	TRBV30	few	CAWSVGTGTINEQFF	TGTGCCTGGAGTGTAGGGACAGGGACAATCAATGAGCAGTTCTTC
TRBJ2-1	NA	TRBV24-1	NA	CATSDFLATSYNEQFF	TGTGCCACCAGTGATTTTTTGGCGACCTCCTACAATGAGCAGTTCTTC
TRBJ2-3	NA	TRBV5-1	NA	CASNPGTNTDTQYF	TGCGCCAGCAATCCGGGAACCAACACAGATACGCAGTATTTT
TRBJ1-2	NA	TRBV6-5	NA	CASSYSIRDGYTF	TGTGCCAGCAGTTACTCGATTAGGGATGGCTACACCTTC
TRBJ2-7	NA	TRBV10-3	few	CAISEADYEQYF	TGTGCCATCAGTGAGGCAGATTACGAGCAGTACTTC
TRBJ2-1	NA	TRBV10-3	few	CAISEGGSGYNEQFF	TGTGCCATCAGTGAAGGAGGGAGTGGCTACAATGAGCAGTTCTTC
TRBJ1-1	NA	TRBV5-1	NA	CASSLVAGALGVDTEAFF	TGCGCCAGCAGCTTGGTCGCAGGGGCCTTGGGGGTAGACACTGAAGCTTTCTTT
TRBJ2-5	TRBD2	TRBV13	NA	CASSSSGGTGMTQYF	TGTGCCAGCAGCTCCAGCGGGGGGACGGGGATGACCCAGTACTTC
TRBJ2-3	TRBD2	TRBV5-1	many	CASSLQRGSTDTQYF	TGCGCCAGCAGCTTGCAGCGGGGGTCCACAGATACGCAGTATTTT
TRBJ2-5	TRBD2	TRBV2	few	CASSESTSGLQETQYF	TGTGCCAGCAGTGAAAGTACTAGCGGACTCCAAGAGACCCAGTACTTC
TRBJ1-2	NA	TRBV6-1	once	CASSVRVNYGYTF	TGTGCCAGCAGTGTAAGGGTTAATTATGGCTACACCTTC
TRBJ2-1	TRBD2	TRBV9	few	CASSVGTSRFNEQFF	TGTGCCAGCAGCGTAGGGACTAGCCGATTCAATGAGCAGTTCTTC
TRBJ2-1	NA	TRBV6-2/TRBV6-3	many	CASKIPQENEQFF	TGTGCCAGCAAAATCCCCCAGGAAAATGAGCAGTTCTTC
TRBJ1-2	TRBD1	TRBV5-1	NA	CASSLGDRDTNGYTF	TGCGCCAGCAGCTTGGGGGACAGGGACACTAATGGCTACACCTTC
TRBJ1-1	NA	TRBV12-3/TRBV12-4	NA	CASSLQGLGTEAFF	TGTGCCAGCAGTCTTCAGGGTTTAGGTACTGAAGCTTTCTTT
TRBJ2-7	NA	TRBV4-2	few	CASSQGRLEKFF	TGTGCCAGCAGCCAAGGACGGCTAGAGAAATTCTTC
TRBJ1-1	NA	TRBV6-5	NA	CASSYGLANTEAFF	TGTGCCAGCAGTTACGGTTTGGCAAACACTGAAGCTTTCTTT
TRBJ2-7	TRBD1	TRBV24-1	NA	CATSDSSSGDREGSYEQYF	TGTGCCACCAGTGATTCCTCTAGTGGGGACAGGGAAGGCTCCTACGAGCAGTACTTC
TRBJ2-7	TRBD1	TRBV5-4	NA	CASSPPGQGGYEQYF	TGTGCCAGCAGTCCGCCGGGACAGGGGGGCTACGAGCAGTACTTC
TRBJ1-1	TRBD1	TRBV9	few	CASSVGAGGITEAFF	TGTGCCAGCAGCGTAGGTGCAGGGGGTATCACTGAAGCTTTCTTT
TRBJ1-1	TRBD1	TRBV20-1	few	CSARGIGQGLEAFF	TGCAGTGCTAGAGGGATAGGACAGGGTCTTGAAGCTTTCTTT
TRBJ2-1	NA	TRBV5-1	many	CASRGDRSSYNEQFF	TGCGCCAGCAGGGGTGACAGGAGCTCCTACAATGAGCAGTTCTTC
TRBJ1-1	NA	TRBV21-1	NA	CASSKVLVGTGAFF	NA
TRBJ2-3	TRBD2	TRBV30	NA	CAWSVPRENTDTQYF	TGTGCCTGGAGTGTACCGCGGGAGAACACAGATACGCAGTATTTT
TRBJ2-7	NA	TRBV4-3	many	CASSQDIDAEQYF	TGCGCCAGCAGCCAAGATATCGATGCCGAGCAGTACTTC
TRBJ2-7	TRBD1	TRBV9	NA	CASSPTGGAAEQYF	TGTGCCAGCAGCCCGACAGGGGGAGCGGCCGAGCAGTACTTC
TRBJ2-5	TRBD1	TRBV4-1	NA	CASSHPGTEETQYF	TGCGCCAGCAGCCACCCCGGGACAGAAGAGACCCAGTACTTC
TRBJ2-7	TRBD2	TRBV3-1	few	CASSQGLAVLAYEQYF	TGTGCCAGCAGCCAAGGACTAGCGGTTCTAGCCTACGAGCAGTACTTC
TRBJ2-3	TRBD2	TRBV4-3	NA	CASSQDTVLGGRASGTDTQYF	TGCGCCAGCAGCCAAGATACCGTTCTAGGCGGGAGGGCCTCGGGGACAGATACGCAGTATTTT
TRBJ2-2	NA	TRBV9	once	CASSVQQGTGELFF	TGTGCCAGCAGCGTCCAGCAGGGGACCGGGGAGCTGTTTTTT
TRBJ1-2	NA	TRBV30	NA	CAWSPPGANYGYTF	TGTGCCTGGAGTCCCCCAGGGGCTAACTATGGCTACACCTTC
TRBJ2-3	NA	TRBV6-2/TRBV6-3	few	CASNRIGTDTQYF	TGTGCCAGCAACCGTATCGGCACAGATACGCAGTATTTT
TRBJ2-1	NA	TRBV24-1	NA	CATGGRLYNEQFF	TGTGCCACCGGCGGACGCCTATACAATGAGCAGTTCTTC
TRBJ2-1	NA	TRBV30	few	CAWSVLGEQFF	TGTGCCTGGAGTGTACTTGGTGAGCAGTTCTTC
TRBJ2-7	NA	TRBV4-2	many	CASSQDAYEQYF	TGTGCCAGCAGCCAAGACGCCTACGAGCAGTACTTC
TRBJ2-7	TRBD1	TRBV24-1	NA	CATSDPGQGVSEQYF	TGTGCCACCAGTGACCCGGGACAGGGGGTTTCCGAGCAGTACTTC
TRBJ2-2	TRBD2	TRBV6-1	few	CASSSGTSGYTGELFF	TGTGCCAGCAGTTCCGGGACTAGCGGTTACACCGGGGAGCTGTTTTTT
TRBJ1-1	NA	TRBV7-9	NA	CASSLGFGQWDTEAFF	TGTGCCAGCAGCTTAGGGTTTGGACAGTGGGACACTGAAGCTTTCTTT
TRBJ1-4	NA	TRBV5-1	NA	CASSLGSGTNEKLFF	TGCGCCAGCAGCTTGGGGTCAGGGACTAATGAAAAACTGTTTTTT
TRBJ2-4	TRBD1	TRBV20-1	few	CSARLGQDEAKNIQYF	TGCAGTGCTCGCCTAGGACAGGACGAAGCCAAAAACATTCAGTACTTC
TRBJ2-3	NA	TRBV20-1	NA	CSAARGIPTDTQYF	TGCAGTGCTGCTAGGGGGATCCCCACAGATACGCAGTATTTT
TRBJ2-3	NA	TRBV18	few	CASSSTEDTQYF	TGTGCCAGCTCATCGACGGAGGATACGCAGTATTTT
TRBJ1-1	TRBD1	TRBV6-1	few	CASSEAQDRVTFF	TGTGCCAGCAGTGAAGCCCAGGACAGGGTTACTTTCTTT